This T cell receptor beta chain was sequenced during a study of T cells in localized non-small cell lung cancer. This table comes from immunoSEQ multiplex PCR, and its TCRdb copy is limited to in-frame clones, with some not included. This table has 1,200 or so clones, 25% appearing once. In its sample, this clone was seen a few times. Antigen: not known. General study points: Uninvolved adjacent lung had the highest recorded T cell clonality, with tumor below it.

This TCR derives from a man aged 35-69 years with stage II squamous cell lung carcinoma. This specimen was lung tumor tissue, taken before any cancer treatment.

The CDR3 sequence: CASSLDGPNQPQHF. In nucleotides, the CDR3 is TGTGCCAGCAGCTTGGACGGACCCAATCAGCCCCAGCATTTT. The J gene is TRBJ1-5, the V gene TRBV11-3, with unresolved D. Per germline, CDR1 SGHNT and CDR2 YENEEA. The CDR3 sequence is 14 residues long. Trimming removed 3 bases from V and 3 bases from J, with 9 bases in between.